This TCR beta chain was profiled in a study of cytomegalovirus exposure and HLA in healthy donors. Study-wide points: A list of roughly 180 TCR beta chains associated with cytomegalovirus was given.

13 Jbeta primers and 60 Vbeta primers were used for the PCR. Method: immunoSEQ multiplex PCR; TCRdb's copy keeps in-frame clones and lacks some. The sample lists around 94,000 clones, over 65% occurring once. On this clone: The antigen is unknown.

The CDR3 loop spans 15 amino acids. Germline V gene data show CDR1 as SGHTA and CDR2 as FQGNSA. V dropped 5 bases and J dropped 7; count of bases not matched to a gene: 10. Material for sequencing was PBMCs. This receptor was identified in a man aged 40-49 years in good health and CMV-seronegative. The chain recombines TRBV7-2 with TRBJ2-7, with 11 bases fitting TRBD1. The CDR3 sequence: CASSRTGGANGEQYF. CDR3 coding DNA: TGTGCCAGCAGCCGGACAGGGGGCGCGAATGGGGAGCAGTACTTC.